This T cell receptor beta chain was sequenced for a study of shared clonotypes between healthy human individuals. Method: immunoSEQ multiplex PCR; TCRdb's copy keeps in-frame clones and lacks some. The sample holds 2 million to 2.5 million clones; 85% to 95% are singletons and the top ten take under 0.45%. In regard to this clone: Antigen: not known.

Findings and caveats of the study: Enrolling few donors narrowed the genetic and exposure-history diversity that was represented.

CDR3 length equals 14 residues. V gave up 6 bases and J gave up 2 bases, with 11 bases separating them. Looked up from germline, CDR1 is ENHRY and CDR2 is SYGVKD. Sequencing was carried out using naive CD4+ T cells from PBMCs. Subset given: CD45RA+ positively selected. The receptor was isolated from a man between 18 and 35 years old in good health. Some clones in this sample may be carry-over from other donors' samples. The rearrangement joins TRBV10-3 to TRBJ1-5; D possibly corresponds to TRBD1 (6 bases). The CDR3 bases are TGTGCCATCAGCAGGGGCCCCCGCAATCAGCCCCAGCATTTT. Protein: CAISRGPRNQPQHF.